One and the same sample provided the 21 T cell receptor beta chains below, sequenced in a study of blood T cell repertoires in COVID-19. Sequencing used immunoSEQ multiplex PCR; TCRdb keeps in-frame clones, though not all of them. The sample lists 280,000 or so clones, around 91% seen once, with approximately 12% in the top ten. Sequenced material: peripheral blood. Receptors were obtained from a woman aged 60-75 years with acute or convalescent COVID-19.

V is TRBV28 and J is TRBJ2-7, with 7 bases lining up with TRBD2. The V segment lost 6 bases and the J segment 2 bases; nucleotides outside the gene matches: 4. Germline CDR1 MDHEN, CDR2 SYDVKM. The length of the CDR3 is 13 residues. This chain's CDR3 is CASRTSVPYEQYF. The CDR3 DNA reads TGTGCCAGCAGAACTAGCGTTCCCTACGAGCAGTACTTC.

This clone occurred once. The rearrangement uses TRBV6-5 and TRBJ1-5; 7 bases align to TRBD1. The length of the CDR3 is 15 residues. CDR1 MNHEY and CDR2 SVGAGI come from the germline V gene. The J segment lost 0 bases and the V segment lost 10 bases, leaving 9 bases of the junction unmatched. The CDR3 region has the DNA TGTGCCACCGGACAGGTCGCCTATAGCAATCAGCCCCAGCATTTT. As protein: CATGQVAYSNQPQHF.

V gene TRBV5-1 combines with J gene TRBJ2-7, with 11 bases aligning to TRBD1. CDR1 and CDR2 from the germline V gene are SGHRS and YFSETQ. The junction had 3 bases not matched to a gene; V was cut back by 4 bases and J by 3 bases. The CDR3 spans 14 residues. The CDR3 is CASSVGQGVYEQYF. The CDR3 DNA reads TGCGCCAGCAGCGTGGGACAGGGGGTCTACGAGCAGTACTTC.

This chain joins TRBV11-2 and TRBJ1-2, with 11 bases matching TRBD1. The V gene's germline CDR1 is SGHAT and CDR2 FQNNGV. With V trimmed by 1 base and J by 4 bases, 5 bases remained unmatched. This CDR3 region has 16 residues. The CDR3 protein is CASSLAGQGAIYGYTF. CDR3 in DNA: TGTGCCAGCAGCTTAGCCGGACAGGGGGCGATCTATGGCTACACCTTC.

The chain has TRBV28 and TRBJ2-1, with D possibly TRBD2 on 7 matching bases. Germline lookup yields CDR1 MDHEN and CDR2 SYDVKM. V was cut by 7 bases and J by 1 base, with 14 bases left in between. CDR3 size: 15 residues. For the CDR3, the DNA is TGTGCCAGCACCAGAGGGGGGGGGTCCTACAATGAGCAGTTCTTC. Protein: CASTRGGGSYNEQFF.

The chain has TRBV28 and TRBJ1-1; D might be TRBD1 (5 bases). Germline V CDR1 and CDR2: MDHEN, SYDVKM. CDR3 length: 15 residues. Deletions cut 3 bases from V and 2 bases from J, with 13 bases between. CDR3 region: CASSFYGQGNTEAFF. The CDR3 DNA reads TGTGCCAGCAGTTTCTATGGGCAGGGTAACACTGAAGCTTTCTTT.

The genes are TRBV9 and TRBJ2-3, with 8 bases identical to TRBD2. Germline CDR1 is SGDLS and CDR2 is YYNGEE. The junction had 9 bases not matched to a gene; V was cut back by 4 bases and J by 5 bases. This CDR3 has 15 amino acids. This CDR3 reads CASSSSGSGEDTQYF. CDR3 nucleotides: TGTGCCAGCAGCTCTTCGGGTAGCGGGGAAGATACGCAGTATTTT. Complete variable domain (other parts from reference TRBV9 and TRBJ2-3): DSGVTQTPKHLITATGQRVTLRCSPRSGDLSVYWYQQSLDQGLQFLIQYYNGEERAKGNILERFSAQQFPDLHSELNLSSLELGDSALYFCASSSSGSGEDTQYFGPGTRLTVL.

In this sample, this clone turned up once. The chain uses TRBV7-2 and TRBJ2-1; D is perhaps TRBD1 (6 bases). CDR3 length: 16 amino acids. Trimming cost V 1 base and J 0 bases, with 10 bases left between them. Germline lookup yields CDR1 SGHTA and CDR2 FQGNSA. DNA of the CDR3: TGTGCCAGCAGCTTAGACGGACAGAGCTCCTACAATGAGCAGTTCTTC. Amino acid sequence: CASSLDGQSSYNEQFF.

The chain links TRBV30 to TRBJ1-2; the match to TRBD1 covers 10 bases. The CDR3 length is 14 residues. CDR1 and CDR2 (germline): GTSNPN, SVGIG (reference sequence). V shed 2 bases, J shed 7 bases, and the junction held 7 bases outside the gene matches. CDR3: CAWSPGQGYGGYTF. For the CDR3, the DNA is TGTGCCTGGAGTCCGGGACAGGGGTATGGTGGCTACACCTTC.

This clone was recorded once. This chain joins TRBV7-9 and TRBJ1-5; 7 nucleotides agree with TRBD1. CDR3 size: 15 residues. CDR1 is SEHNR, CDR2 FQNEAQ, per germline (reference sequence). Trimming cost V 5 bases and J 4 bases; bases outside gene matches: 8. CDR3 residues: CASSPVGTVNQPQHF. DNA of the CDR3: TGTGCCAGCAGCCCAGTGGGGACAGTAAATCAGCCCCAGCATTTT.

The rearrangement links TRBV28 to TRBJ1-6, with no clear D. The germline V gene encodes CDR1 MDHEN and CDR2 SYDVKM. The V end was cut by 3 bases, the J end by 0 bases, with 9 bases between. This CDR3 region has 16 residues. The CDR3 DNA sequence: TGTGCCAGCAGTTTGGACTCGAGCTCCTATAATTCACCCCTCCACTTT. Translated: CASSLDSSSYNSPLHF.

Of note for this clone: Other DNA sequences from this sample encode an identical CDR3 as well. This sequence joins TRBV7-2 and TRBJ1-5; maybe TRBD1 (5 bases). The V end lost 2 bases, the J end lost 4 bases, and 9 bases lay between the germline ends. The CDR3 totals 14 residues. CDR1 and CDR2 from the germline V gene are SGHTA and FQGNSA. The CDR3 coding sequence is TGTGCCAGCAGCTTATCGGGGGGAAATCAGCCCCAGCATTTT. This codes for CASSLSGGNQPQHF.

The rearrangement joins TRBV5-8 to TRBJ1-2, with TRBD1 matching 8 bases. The germline V gene has CDR1 SGHTS and CDR2 YDEGEE. Trimming cost V 4 bases and J 4 bases; bases outside gene matches: 6. The CDR3 loop spans 14 amino acids. CDR3 nucleotides: TGTGCCAGCAGCGCAGGACAGGGTGTCTATGGCTACACCTTC. Translated: CASSAGQGVYGYTF.

The chain carries TRBV6-2 or TRBV6-3 and TRBJ2-3; 12 positions match TRBD1. This CDR3 region has 20 residues. The junction had 13 bases not matched to a gene; V was cut back by 0 bases and J by 3 bases. Germline lookup yields CDR1 MNHEY and CDR2 SVGEGT. The DNA for the CDR3 is TGTGCCAGCAGTTACTCTGGGCGGGACAGGGGGCGGATGAATACAGATACGCAGTATTTT. Its translation is CASSYSGRDRGRMNTDTQYF.

V usage is TRBV13 and J usage is TRBJ1-5, with unresolved D. Trimming removed 6 bases from V and 1 base from J, with 19 bases in between. This CDR3 region has 17 residues. Germline CDR1 PRHDT, CDR2 FYEKMQ (reference sequence). The CDR3 sequence: CASSYQASPGSNQPQHF. CDR3 nucleotides: TGTGCCAGCAGTTACCAGGCTTCGCCGGGAAGCAATCAGCCCCAGCATTTT.

In this sample, this clone turned up a few times. The chain has TRBV10-2 and TRBJ2-7; D remains ambiguous. V was cut by 8 bases and J by 7 bases, with 9 bases left in between. Germline values: CDR1 WSHSY, CDR2 SAAADI. The CDR3 extends over 10 amino acids. The CDR3 spells CASAAVEQYF. The DNA for the CDR3 is TGCGCCAGCGCGGCAGTTGAGCAGTACTTC.

This sequence joins TRBV29-1 and TRBJ1-3; the D is unclear. V gave up 7 bases and J gave up 0 bases, with 7 bases separating them. Germline CDR1 reads SQVTM; CDR2 reads ANQGSEA. This CDR3 is 12 amino acids long. This CDR3 reads CSARSSGNTIYF. The CDR3 nucleotides read TGCAGCGCTCGTTCCTCTGGAAACACCATATATTTT.

The chain recombines TRBV19 with TRBJ1-1; D call uncertain. The CDR3 sequence is 15 residues long. CDR1 and CDR2 from the germline V gene are LNHDA and SQIVND (reference sequence). Trimming removed 1 base at V and 2 bases at J, with 11 bases between. CDR3 residues: CASSIVDTPNTEAFF. The DNA of the CDR3 is TGTGCCAGTAGTATAGTAGACACTCCAAACACTGAAGCTTTCTTT.

This chain joins TRBV7-9 and TRBJ2-3, with TRBD2 matching 13 bases. Germline values: CDR1 SEHNR, CDR2 FQNEAQ (reference sequence). CDR3 length: 19 residues. After removal of 5 bases from V and 1 base from J, the junction contained 12 bases not matched to a gene. Here the CDR3 DNA reads TGTGCCAGCAGCCCGCGACTAGCGGGGGGCCCGAAACGCACAGATACGCAGTATTTT. Its protein is CASSPRLAGGPKRTDTQYF.

The chain joins TRBV4-1 to TRBJ2-1; no firm D call. Trimming took off 0 bases at V and 0 bases at J, with 18 bases between the two ends. From germline, CDR1 is MGHRA and CDR2 YSYEKL. The CDR3 loop spans 19 amino acids. In DNA, the CDR3 is TGCGCCAGCAGCCAAGATCCCCGCCAACTACGCAACTCCTACAATGAGCAGTTCTTC. Translation gives CASSQDPRQLRNSYNEQFF.

The rearrangement links TRBV9 to TRBJ2-1, with D perhaps TRBD1 (6 bases). Trimming stripped 4 bases from V and 5 bases from J, with 19 bases between. This CDR3 region has 16 residues. Germline V CDR1 and CDR2: SGDLS, YYNGEE. The CDR3 protein is CASSLSVGATDNEQFF. As DNA, the CDR3 is TGTGCCAGCAGCCTTAGTGTGGGGGCTACAGACAATGAGCAGTTCTTC.